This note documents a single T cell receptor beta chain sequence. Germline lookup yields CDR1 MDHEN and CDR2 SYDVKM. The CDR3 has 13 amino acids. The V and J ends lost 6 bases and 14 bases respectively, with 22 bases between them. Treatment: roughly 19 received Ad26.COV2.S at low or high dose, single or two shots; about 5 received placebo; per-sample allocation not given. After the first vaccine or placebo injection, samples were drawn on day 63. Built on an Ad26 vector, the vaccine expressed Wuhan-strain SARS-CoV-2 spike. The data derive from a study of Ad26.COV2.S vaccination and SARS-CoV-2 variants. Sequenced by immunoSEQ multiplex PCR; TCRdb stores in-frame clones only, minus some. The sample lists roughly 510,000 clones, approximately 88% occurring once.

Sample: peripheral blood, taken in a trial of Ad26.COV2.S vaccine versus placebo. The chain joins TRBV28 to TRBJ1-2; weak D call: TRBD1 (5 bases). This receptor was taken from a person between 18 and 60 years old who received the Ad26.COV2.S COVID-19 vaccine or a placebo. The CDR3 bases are TGTGCCAGCAGAACCGCAAACCCGGGACTGAAGACCTTC. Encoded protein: CASRTANPGLKTF.